The clone carrying this TCR beta chain was counted a few times. Sequencing used immunoSEQ multiplex PCR; TCRdb keeps in-frame clones, though not all of them. The table has about 100,000 clones, roughly 92% seen once. The source of the sample is a study of control samples from healthy donors and cancer patients. Germline CDR1 is LGHDT and CDR2 is YNNKEL (reference sequence). The V end was cut by 0 bases, the J end by 14 bases, with 14 bases between. This CDR3 contains 14 residues. The genes are TRBV3-1 (or the pseudogene TRBV3-2) and TRBJ1-6, with a tentative D call TRBD1 (5 bases). The sample comprised blood. This sequence originates from a human donor in good health. The donor label of this sample is uncertain. The CDR3 region is CASSQEVQGTTLHF. CDR3 coding DNA: TGTGCCAGCAGCCAAGAGGTCCAGGGAACAACCCTCCACTTT.